This TCR beta chain is from a study of T cell responses to AZD1222 COVID-19 vaccine. Overall study findings and caveats: Nearly half of the spike-specific TCRs reportedly recognize variant regions that carry no mutations. When two AZD1222 doses had been given, Spike-specific TCR breadth and depth rose.

Germline lookup yields CDR1 SGDLS and CDR2 YYNGEE. V dropped 4 bases and J dropped 3 bases, with 9 bases sitting between them. CDR3 length: 13 amino acids. Second doses at about 4 or about 12 weeks were pooled. This clone is medium-sized (0.01 to 0.1%). What it binds is unknown. The assay was immunoSEQ multiplex PCR, and TCRdb's table has in-frame clones only and misses some. The sample lists 80,000 to 90,000 clones; around nine tenths were seen once. This specimen was peripheral blood, taken 28 days after the second AZD1222 dose. The origin of this receptor is an adult who received the AZD1222 COVID-19 vaccine. J is TRBJ2-3 and V is TRBV9; D not certain. The CDR3 DNA reads TGTGCCAGCAGCCTCTCGAGGACAGATACGCAGTATTTT. Translation gives CASSLSRTDTQYF.